One sample yielded the 26 T cell receptor beta chains listed below, sequenced in a study of beta chain features in type 1 diabetes. Every isolated RNA sample was fully reverse transcribed, so sequencing captured expressed TCRB transcripts. Data came from immunoSEQ multiplex PCR; TCRdb stores just in-frame clones and leaves some out. The repertoire holds hundreds of thousands of clones, with roughly an eighth as singletons. The sequenced sample consisted of naive CD4+ T cells from blood. Receptors were obtained from a man aged 18 to 30 in good health.

This clone was observed a handful of times. The V gene is TRBV29-1, the J gene TRBJ2-7, with 10 bases matching TRBD1. The CDR3 totals 15 residues. Per the germline V gene, CDR1 is SQVTM and CDR2 is ANQGSEA. Unmatched junction bases numbered 9, after V lost 1 base and J lost 6 bases. CDR3 DNA sequence: TGCAGCGTTGAAGGGAGGCAATGGGACAGGGGCGAGCAGTACTTC. Protein product: CSVEGRQWDRGEQYF.

This rearrangement joins TRBV19 to TRBJ2-4, with 7 nucleotides matching TRBD1. After removal of 3 bases from V and 0 bases from J, the junction contained 5 bases not matched to a gene. The CDR3 loop spans 16 amino acids. CDR1 is LNHDA and CDR2 is SQIVND in the germline V gene (reference sequence). This CDR3 is CASSIGTALAKNIQYF. The CDR3 DNA follows: TGTGCCAGTAGTATTGGGACAGCTCTAGCCAAAAACATTCAGTACTTC.

This clone was counted between two and nine times. The chain links TRBV5-4 to TRBJ2-1, with TRBD1 as a possible D gene (6 bases). The CDR3 is 14 amino acids. V lost 0 bases to trimming and J lost 9 bases, with 13 bases between them. Germline V gene data show CDR1 as SGHNT and CDR2 as YYREEE (reference sequence). In nucleotides, the CDR3 is TGTGCCAGCAGCTTGGAGGGGACACCGGTTGAGCAGTTCTTC. It yields the protein CASSLEGTPVEQFF.

In this sample, this clone turned up a few times. This chain joins TRBV5-4 and TRBJ1-4, with D perhaps matching TRBD1 (5 bases). Germline values: CDR1 SGHNT, CDR2 YYREEE (reference sequence). The ends were cut back, 4 bases at V and 5 bases at J, with 15 bases in the middle. The CDR3 is 15 amino acids. The CDR3 here is CASSPGGTVNEKLFF. CDR3 DNA: TGTGCCAGCAGCCCGGGCGGGACCGTGAATGAAAAACTGTTTTTT.

This clone was observed a handful of times. The chain employs TRBV5-1 and TRBJ1-1; D is undetermined. The ends were cut back, 4 bases at V and 5 bases at J, with 18 bases in the middle. In germline, CDR1 is SGHRS, CDR2 YFSETQ. The CDR3 has 15 amino acids. This chain's CDR3 is CASSNPFREGTEAFF. In DNA, the CDR3 is TGCGCCAGCAGCAACCCGTTTCGTGAGGGTACTGAAGCTTTCTTT.

The chain employs TRBV10-3 and TRBJ1-4; 10 nucleotides line up with TRBD1. The CDR3 is 14 amino acids. V gave up 4 bases and J gave up 6 bases; unmatched junction bases: 2. Germline V gene data show CDR1 as ENHRY and CDR2 as SYGVKD. CDR3 residues: CAISADRGYEKLFF. CDR3 DNA: TGTGCCATCAGTGCGGACAGGGGGTATGAAAAACTGTTTTTT.

This chain uses TRBV2 with TRBJ2-1; D not certain. The CDR3 is 11 amino acids. V dropped 7 bases and J dropped 5 bases, with 6 bases sitting between them. The germline V gene has CDR1 SNHLY and CDR2 FYNNEI. CDR3 sequence (DNA): TGTGCCAGCATTTCCGACAATGAGCAGTTCTTC. It encodes CASISDNEQFF.

CDR3 protein: CATSRGTASGVLDNEQFF. Written as DNA, the CDR3 is TGTGCCACCAGCAGAGGAACGGCTAGCGGGGTTCTCGACAATGAGCAGTTCTTC. The rearrangement links TRBV15 to TRBJ2-1; TRBD2 agrees at 9 bases. CDR1 is LNHNV and CDR2 is YYDKDF in the germline V gene (reference sequence). The junction had 12 bases not matched to a gene; V was cut back by 1 base and J by 5 bases. The CDR3 spans 18 residues.

This clone occurred a few times. The J gene is TRBJ2-3, the V gene TRBV18, with 12 bases aligning to TRBD2. V was pared by 2 bases and J by 2 bases, with 2 bases of the junction left unmatched. The CDR3 loop spans 16 amino acids. CDR1 is KGHSH, CDR2 LQKENI, per germline. Written as DNA, the CDR3 is TGTGCCAGCTCACCAGGGACTAGCGGGCTCACAGATACGCAGTATTTT. This codes for CASSPGTSGLTDTQYF. The entire variable domain, with the rest obtained from reference TRBV18 and TRBJ2-3, is as follows: NAGVMQNPRHLVRRRGQEARLRCSPMKGHSHVYWYRQLPEEGLKFMVYLQKENIIDESGMPKERFSAEFPKEGPSILRIQQVVRGDSAAYFCASSPGTSGLTDTQYFGPGTRLTVL.

This clone was picked up a small number of times. This chain uses TRBV7-2 with TRBJ1-5; weak D call: TRBD1 (6 bases). This CDR3 comprises 15 residues. V was cut by 5 bases and J by 7 bases, with 18 bases left in between. Germline assignment: CDR1 SGHTA and CDR2 FQGNSA. In DNA form, the CDR3 reads TGTGCCAGCAGCCGAACAGGGTTTCAAGGACAGCCCCAGCATTTT. Amino acids: CASSRTGFQGQPQHF.

This clone was seen more than once but under ten times. The chain recombines TRBV2 with TRBJ1-1; D call uncertain. The CDR3 length is 13 residues. The germline V gene has CDR1 SNHLY and CDR2 FYNNEI. The germline V and J ends were trimmed by 2 bases and 0 bases, with 4 bases remaining between them. CDR3 loop: CASSEYMNTEAFF. CDR3 DNA sequence: TGTGCCAGCAGTGAATATATGAACACTGAAGCTTTCTTT. The full variable domain, with the rest looked up from reference TRBV2 and TRBJ1-1, is EPEVTQTPSHQVTQMGQEVILRCVPISNHLYFYWYRQILGQKVEFLVSFYNNEISEKSEIFDDQFSVERPDGSNFTLKIRSTKLEDSAMYFCASSEYMNTEAFFGQGTRLTVV.

This clone was observed a few times. This chain connects TRBV5-6 to TRBJ2-1, with 10 bases aligning to TRBD2. Per germline, CDR1 SGHDT and CDR2 YYEEEE. Trimming cost V 7 bases and J 7 bases; bases outside gene matches: 17. The CDR3 covers 17 residues. This CDR3 reads CASRIGSGTAGGNEQFF. Written as DNA, the CDR3 is TGTGCCAGCCGAATCGGCTCCGGGACAGCGGGGGGGAATGAGCAGTTCTTC.

The CDR3 nucleotides are TGTGCCAGCAGCTTAGGGTCGGGCACCGGGGAGCTGTTTTTT. It encodes CASSLGSGTGELFF. This chain links TRBV7-3 with TRBJ2-2; D not resolved. Trimming cost V 2 bases and J 4 bases, with 8 bases left between them. This CDR3 has 14 amino acids. Germline loops: CDR1 SGHTA, CDR2 FQGTGA.

The chain couples TRBV11-2 to TRBJ2-5; possible D gene TRBD2, 6 bases. V dropped 1 base and J dropped 5 bases, with 14 bases sitting between them. The CDR3 consists of 15 residues. Germline V gene sequence: CDR1 SGHAT, CDR2 FQNNGV. The CDR3 bases are TGTGCCAGCAGCTTAGCTGCGGGGCTGGGGGAGACCCAGTACTTC. This encodes CASSLAAGLGETQYF.

The rearrangement links TRBV11-3 to TRBJ1-1; D is ambiguous. Trimming cost V 3 bases and J 4 bases, with 6 bases left between them. Germline loops: CDR1 SGHNT, CDR2 YENEEA. The CDR3 is 12 residues long. The DNA of the CDR3 is TGTGCCAGCAGCTTCGGTGCCACTGAAGCTTTCTTT. Residues: CASSFGATEAFF.

This clone was observed a handful of times. The rearrangement uses TRBV29-1 and TRBJ1-2; a possible D gene is TRBD1 (5 bases). The CDR3 is 13 residues long. V gave up 4 bases and J gave up 6 bases, with 15 bases separating them. Germline lookup yields CDR1 SQVTM and CDR2 ANQGSEA. The CDR3 DNA reads as TGCAGCGTTGTCAAGACAGTTCAGGATGGCTACACCTTC. Its protein is CSVVKTVQDGYTF.

This clone occurred many times. The V and J genes are TRBV29-1 and TRBJ2-5, with no clear D. The germline CDR1 and CDR2 sequences are SQVTM and ANQGSEA. V was trimmed by 6 bases and J by 2 bases, leaving 13 bases between them. The CDR3 runs 13 residues. The CDR3 sequence is CSVGGVGQETQYF. The CDR3 nucleotides are TGCAGCGTGGGTGGTGTCGGGCAAGAGACCCAGTACTTC. The full variable domain, completed using reference TRBV29-1 and TRBJ2-5, is SAVISQKPSRDICQRGTSLTIQCQVDSQVTMMFWYRQQPGQSLTLIATANQGSEATYESGFVIDKFPISRPNLTFSTLTVSNMSPEDSSIYLCSVGGVGQETQYFGPGTRLLVL.

J is TRBJ2-3 and V is TRBV19, with 9 nucleotides matching TRBD2. This CDR3 region has 14 residues. Germline CDR1 is LNHDA and CDR2 is SQIVND (reference sequence). Germline trimming cut 7 bases from V and 6 bases from J; bases unmatched to any gene: 8. Here the CDR3 DNA reads TGTGCCAGTAACCGGGGACTAGCAGGTGATACGCAGTATTTT. Its protein is CASNRGLAGDTQYF.

This clone was detected only a few times. The J gene is TRBJ2-1, the V gene TRBV19; D possibly corresponds to TRBD1 (6 bases). The CDR3 is made up of 14 amino acids. Trimming took 3 bases from V and 7 from J, leaving 13 bases between them. Germline CDR1 reads LNHDA; CDR2 reads SQIVND (reference sequence). The CDR3 loop reads CASSIPRQGNEQFF. The CDR3 nucleotides read TGTGCCAGTAGTATCCCCCGCCAGGGGAATGAGCAGTTCTTC. Looking up the rest from reference TRBV19 and TRBJ2-1 gives the full variable domain: DGGITQSPKYLFRKEGQNVTLSCEQNLNHDAMYWYRQDPGQGLRLIYYSQIVNDFQKGDIAEGYSVSREKKESFPLTVTSAQKNPTAFYLCASSIPRQGNEQFFGPGTRLTVL.

This chain connects TRBV6-1 to TRBJ2-5, with a possible D match to TRBD2 (6 bases). Germline-derived CDR1 and CDR2 are MNHNS and SASEGT. V was clipped by 2 bases and J by 3 bases, with 13 bases between them. The CDR3 loop spans 15 amino acids. In nucleotides, the CDR3 is TGTGCCAGCAGTGAAACCGGGACTCCGAAAGAGACCCAGTACTTC. Translated: CASSETGTPKETQYF.

The V gene is TRBV5-8, the J gene TRBJ2-3; D perhaps matches TRBD2 (5 bases). The CDR3 is 16 residues long. From germline, CDR1 is SGHTS and CDR2 YDEGEE. The V and J ends lost 1 base and 0 bases respectively, with 12 bases between them. The CDR3 nucleotides are TGTGCCAGCAGCTTGTTCCGGGATCCCAGCACAGATACGCAGTATTTT. Translated: CASSLFRDPSTDTQYF.

This chain joins TRBV5-4 and TRBJ2-5, with a possible D match to TRBD1 (6 bases). Germline V gene lookup returns CDR1 SGHNT and CDR2 YYREEE (reference sequence). This CDR3 is 17 amino acids long. V lost 4 bases and J lost 5, with 24 bases in between. CDR3 amino acids: CASSVQDYQGKMETQYF. CDR3 nucleotide sequence: TGTGCCAGCAGCGTACAGGATTACCAGGGGAAAATGGAGACCCAGTACTTC.

The chain combines TRBV14 with TRBJ2-7, with 13 bases matching TRBD2. CDR3 length equals 13 residues. The germline V gene has CDR1 SGHDN and CDR2 FVKESK. The ends lost 4 bases at V and 7 bases at J; junction bases unmatched: 1. The CDR3 DNA sequence: TGTGCCAGCAGCCTGGGACTAGCGGGAGAGCAGTACTTC. Translation: CASSLGLAGEQYF.

The chain couples TRBV7-9 to TRBJ2-7; the match to TRBD2 covers 9 bases. The CDR3 has 15 residues. CDR1 SEHNR and CDR2 FQNEAQ come from the germline V gene (reference sequence). The V gene end was trimmed by 4 bases and the J gene end by 2 bases; junction bases not matched to a gene: 6. This chain's CDR3 is CASSSRGLAAYEQYF. The CDR3 nucleotides are TGTGCCAGCAGCTCGAGGGGACTAGCCGCCTACGAGCAGTACTTC. Complete variable domain (other parts from reference TRBV7-9 and TRBJ2-7): DTGVSQNPRHKITKRGQNVTFRCDPISEHNRLYWYRQTLGQGPEFLTYFQNEAQLEKSRLLSDRFSAERPKGSFSTLEIQRTEQGDSAMYLCASSSRGLAAYEQYFGPGTRLTVT.

The V and J genes are TRBV29-1 and TRBJ1-2, with TRBD1 identical over 10 bases. This CDR3 has 13 residues. Trimming took 3 bases from V and 8 from J; bases not matched to a gene: 6. Germline CDR1 reads SQVTM; CDR2 reads ANQGSEA. The CDR3 sequence is CSVERDRGHGYTF. The CDR3 region has the DNA TGCAGCGTTGAGCGCGACAGGGGGCACGGCTACACCTTC.

This chain uses TRBV19 with TRBJ1-1; 8 positions match TRBD1. Germline trimming cut 4 bases from V and 11 bases from J; bases unmatched to any gene: 9. There are 13 residues in the CDR3. Germline assignment: CDR1 LNHDA and CDR2 SQIVND (reference sequence). This CDR3 reads CASSTLGQGRAFF. In DNA form, the CDR3 reads TGTGCCAGTAGTACCCTCGGACAGGGTAGGGCTTTCTTT.